What follows are 6 T cell receptor beta chains derived from one specimen sequenced in a study of blood T cell repertoires in COVID-19 (TCRdb year 2020). To prepare the library, the immunoSEQ multiplex PCR assay was applied. Not all clones reach the TCRdb copy of this immuneACCESS table, which keeps in-frame sequences only. Checked studies attribute under half of the gap to unresolved V genes and leave the rest unexplained. This sample comprises some 140,000 clones, about three quarters of them detected only once. The top ten clonotypes cover around 12% of the sample. Sequencing was done on a sample of peripheral blood. All receptors derive from a man aged 80 or over with acute or convalescent COVID-19.

V usage is TRBV6-2 or TRBV6-3 and J usage is TRBJ2-7, with D unresolved. The CDR3 sequence is 14 residues long. Looked up from germline, CDR1 is MNHEY and CDR2 is SVGEGT. The germline V and J ends were trimmed by 2 bases and 3 bases, with 11 bases remaining between them. CDR3: CASSYNSPYYEQYF. CDR3 sequence (DNA): TGTGCCAGCAGTTACAACAGCCCCTACTACGAGCAGTACTTC.

This clone showed up just a few times. V gene TRBV6-5 combines with J gene TRBJ1-5; D perhaps matches TRBD1 (5 bases). The CDR3 covers 13 residues. Between the trimmed V and J ends, which lost 6 bases and 0 bases, there was a span of 6 bases. Germline assignment: CDR1 MNHEY and CDR2 SVGAGI. The CDR3 DNA reads as TGTGCCAGCAGCAGGGATAGCAATCAGCCCCAGCATTTT. As protein: CASSRDSNQPQHF.

In nucleotides, the CDR3 is TGTGCCAGCAGTTTCCTTGACAGGGGGTATAATTCACCCCTCCACTTT. This encodes CASSFLDRGYNSPLHF. This rearrangement joins TRBV28 to TRBJ1-6, with 9 bases aligning to TRBD1. This CDR3 contains 16 residues. The germline gives CDR1 MDHEN, CDR2 SYDVKM. V shed 3 bases, J shed 4 bases, and the junction held 4 bases outside the gene matches.

The rearrangement uses TRBV5-1 and TRBJ2-5; 9 nucleotides line up with TRBD1. Germline V gene sequence: CDR1 SGHRS, CDR2 YFSETQ. The CDR3 runs to 14 residues. The V segment lost 4 bases and the J segment 3 bases; nucleotides outside the gene matches: 4. In DNA, the CDR3 is TGCGCCAGCAGCCGGACAGGGGTGAAAGAGACCCAGTACTTC. Translation: CASSRTGVKETQYF. Looking up the rest from reference TRBV5-1 and TRBJ2-5 gives the full variable domain: KAGVTQTPRYLIKTRGQQVTLSCSPISGHRSVSWYQQTPGQGLQFLFEYFSETQRNKGNFPGRFSGRQFSNSRSEMNVSTLELGDSALYLCASSRTGVKETQYFGPGTRLLVL.

The chain links TRBV3-1 (or the pseudogene TRBV3-2) to TRBJ2-6; tentatively, D is TRBD1 (5 bases). CDR1 and CDR2 from the germline V gene are LGHDT and YNNKEL (reference sequence). V was shortened by 1 base and J by 2 bases, with 9 bases between the two germline ends. The CDR3 is 16 residues long. The CDR3 reads CASSQGNRPGANVLTF. The CDR3 DNA follows: TGTGCCAGCAGCCAAGGGAACAGGCCTGGGGCCAACGTCCTGACTTTC.

The V call is TRBV5-1, the J call TRBJ2-3; TRBD2 agrees at 8 bases. Germline V gene data show CDR1 as SGHRS and CDR2 as YFSETQ. J gave up 4 bases and V 1 base, and 2 bases lay outside the gene matches. The CDR3 totals 14 residues. The CDR3 spells CASSLNGRADTQYF. The CDR3 nucleotides are TGCGCCAGCAGCTTGAACGGGAGGGCAGATACGCAGTATTTT.